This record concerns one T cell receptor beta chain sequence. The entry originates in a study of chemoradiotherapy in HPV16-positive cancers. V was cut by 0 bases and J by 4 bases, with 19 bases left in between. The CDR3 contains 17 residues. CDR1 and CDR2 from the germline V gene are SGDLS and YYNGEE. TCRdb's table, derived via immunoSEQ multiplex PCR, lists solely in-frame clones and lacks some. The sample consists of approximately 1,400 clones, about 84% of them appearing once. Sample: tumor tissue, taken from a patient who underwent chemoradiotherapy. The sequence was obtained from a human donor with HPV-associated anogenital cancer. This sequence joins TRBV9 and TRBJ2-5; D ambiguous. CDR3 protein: CASSVEGRPGVGETQYF. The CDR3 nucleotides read TGTGCCAGCAGCGTAGAAGGCCGACCGGGCGTAGGAGAGACCCAGTACTTC.